Following are 26 T cell receptor beta chains from one sample sequenced in a study of OX40 agonist ivuxolimab in advanced cancers. The repertoire was sequenced with immunoSEQ multiplex PCR; TCRdb's copy has only in-frame clones and lacks some. This sample has about 8,000 clones, with about 90% found just once. The specimen was CD4+ or CD8+ T cells sorted from blood, collected in a trial of the OX40 agonist ivuxolimab. Receptors originate from an adult with an advanced solid tumor such as melanoma, head and neck, liver or kidney cancer.

V is TRBV9 and J is TRBJ2-3; D is perhaps TRBD2 (6 bases). Between the trimmed V and J ends, which lost 3 bases and 5 bases, there was a span of 13 bases. Germline V lookup: CDR1 SGDLS, CDR2 YYNGEE. The CDR3 runs 14 residues. CDR3 bases: TGTGCCAGCAGCGCGCGACTGGGAGGAGATACGCAGTATTTT. Translating it yields CASSARLGGDTQYF.

The chain couples TRBV6-1 to TRBJ1-5; D is uncertain. There are 15 residues in the CDR3. Per germline, CDR1 MNHNS and CDR2 SASEGT. V was shortened by 4 bases and J by 5 bases, with 15 bases between the two germline ends. CDR3 DNA: TGTGCCAGCAGTGCGACGTGGAGAAGAGATCAGCCCCAGCATTTT. Its translation: CASSATWRRDQPQHF.

V gene TRBV7-2 combines with J gene TRBJ2-7; D unresolved. Germline CDR1 is SGHTA and CDR2 is FQGNSA. The CDR3 is made up of 14 amino acids. Trimming pared 0 bases from V and 5 bases from J, leaving 11 bases between. CDR3 DNA sequence: TGTGCCAGCAGCTTAGCCCCACGAACCGACGAGCAGTACTTC. Translation: CASSLAPRTDEQYF.

The V call is TRBV6-1, the J call TRBJ2-7; tentatively, D is TRBD1 (6 bases). The CDR3 has 12 residues. The V gene lost 8 bases and the J gene lost 2 bases, with 10 bases spanning the gap. Germline lookup yields CDR1 MNHNS and CDR2 SASEGT. CDR3 nucleotide sequence: TGTGCCAGCGGACAGAGTACCTACGAGCAGTACTTC. Translated, it gives CASGQSTYEQYF.

The CDR3 DNA sequence: TGTGCCAGCAGGGATTCTGGAAACACCATATATTTT. It codes for CASRDSGNTIYF. This chain connects TRBV10-3 to TRBJ1-3; the D gene is possibly TRBD1 (5 bases). This CDR3 region has 12 residues. Trimming left V 10 bases short and J 1 base short, with 8 bases between. CDR1 is ENHRY, CDR2 SYGVKD, per germline.

This clone was found a few times. CDR3 sequence: CASSDQPGQQETQYF. CDR3 coding DNA: TGCGCCAGCAGCGACCAACCGGGACAACAAGAGACCCAGTACTTC. The V call is TRBV5-1, the J call TRBJ2-5; the D gene is possibly TRBD1 (6 bases). The CDR3 spans 15 residues. The V end was cut by 4 bases, the J end by 2 bases, with 15 bases between. Germline CDR1 and CDR2: SGHRS and YFSETQ.

This clone was found a few times. The chain links TRBV15 to TRBJ1-1; D uncertain. With 0 bases removed from V and 7 bases from J, the gap between germline ends came to 9 bases. From germline, CDR1 is LNHNV and CDR2 YYDKDF (reference sequence). This CDR3 comprises 13 residues. CDR3 protein: CATSRDQPNEAFF. The DNA of the CDR3 is TGTGCCACCAGCAGAGATCAGCCGAATGAAGCTTTCTTT.

This rearrangement joins TRBV19 to TRBJ1-2; D may be TRBD1 (6 bases). V was shortened by 8 bases and J by 3 bases, with 19 bases between the two germline ends. There are 15 residues in the CDR3. CDR1 LNHDA and CDR2 SQIVND come from the germline V gene (reference sequence). The CDR3 is CASAHGGRGYYGYTF. The CDR3 nucleotides are TGTGCCAGTGCCCACGGGGGCAGGGGTTACTATGGCTACACCTTC.

The chain recombines TRBV5-1 with TRBJ2-3; 9 nucleotides align to TRBD2. Trimming cost V 4 bases and J 3 bases; bases outside gene matches: 6. CDR3 length: 15 amino acids. Germline CDR1 SGHRS, CDR2 YFSETQ. The CDR3 reads CASSESSGRTDTQYF. Here the CDR3 DNA reads TGCGCCAGCAGCGAAAGTAGCGGGAGAACAGATACGCAGTATTTT.

V usage is TRBV2 and J usage is TRBJ1-4; D might be TRBD1 (5 bases). The germline V gene encodes CDR1 SNHLY and CDR2 FYNNEI. Trimming took 5 bases from V and 4 from J, leaving 11 bases between them. CDR3 size: 14 residues. The CDR3 here is CASSNRGYNEKLFF. The CDR3 region has the DNA TGTGCCAGCAGTAATCGGGGCTATAATGAAAAACTGTTTTTT.

This clone has a handful of counts. The V gene is TRBV2, the J gene TRBJ1-1; a weak D match, TRBD1 (5 bases). This CDR3 region has 13 residues. V was pared by 6 bases and J by 6 bases, with 14 bases between. Germline lookup yields CDR1 SNHLY and CDR2 FYNNEI. As DNA, the CDR3 is TGTGCCAGCAGAGCCTCAGGGCGCGCTGAAGCTTTCTTT. The encoded protein is CASRASGRAEAFF. Combining the CDR3 with reference TRBV2 and TRBJ1-1 gives the whole variable domain EPEVTQTPSHQVTQMGQEVILRCVPISNHLYFYWYRQILGQKVEFLVSFYNNEISEKSEIFDDQFSVERPDGSNFTLKIRSTKLEDSAMYFCASRASGRAEAFFGQGTRLTVV.

The genes are TRBV9 and TRBJ2-3, with D possibly TRBD2 on 5 matching bases. The CDR3 consists of 15 residues. Deletions cut 5 bases from V and 0 bases from J, with 13 bases between. The V gene's germline CDR1 is SGDLS and CDR2 YYNGEE. The CDR3 DNA sequence: TGTGCCAGCAGTGGACTTTTCGCTAGCACAGATACGCAGTATTTT. It specifies CASSGLFASTDTQYF.

The V gene is TRBV14, the J gene TRBJ2-3; maybe TRBD2 (6 bases). Germline CDR1 is SGHDN and CDR2 is FVKESK. The CDR3 runs 14 residues. V was clipped by 4 bases and J by 7 bases, with 15 bases between them. The CDR3 DNA is TGTGCCAGCAGCCCATCTTCGGCGGGGAATACGCAGTATTTT. Protein sequence: CASSPSSAGNTQYF.

V is TRBV19 and J is TRBJ2-5; TRBD2 agrees at 7 bases. The CDR3 is 16 residues long. Germline V gene data show CDR1 as LNHDA and CDR2 as SQIVND (reference sequence). J lost 5 bases, V lost 3 bases, and 12 bases had no gene match. In nucleotides, the CDR3 is TGTGCCAGTAGTATCTCCCCGCGGGAGAGAGAGGAGACCCAGTACTTC. Protein: CASSISPREREETQYF.

The chain links TRBV2 to TRBJ1-4; D is uncertain. This CDR3 comprises 11 residues. The V end was cut by 4 bases, the J end by 7 bases, with 4 bases between. Per the germline V gene, CDR1 is SNHLY and CDR2 is FYNNEI. CDR3: CASSAFEKLFF. The CDR3 DNA follows: TGTGCCAGCAGTGCCTTTGAAAAACTGTTTTTT. Filled out from reference TRBV2 and TRBJ1-4, the complete variable domain reads EPEVTQTPSHQVTQMGQEVILRCVPISNHLYFYWYRQILGQKVEFLVSFYNNEISEKSEIFDDQFSVERPDGSNFTLKIRSTKLEDSAMYFCASSAFEKLFFGSGTQLSVL.

The chain combines TRBV2 with TRBJ2-7; no definite D call. Germline V gene sequence: CDR1 SNHLY, CDR2 FYNNEI. The CDR3 totals 12 residues. V lost 9 bases to trimming and J lost 0 bases, with 9 bases between them. CDR3 bases: TGTGCCAGTCGAGTCAGCTCCTACGAGCAGTACTTC. It translates to CASRVSSYEQYF.

The chain has TRBV2 and TRBJ2-7, with D tentatively TRBD1 or TRBD2 (5 bases each). Trimming took 6 bases from V and 5 from J, leaving 14 bases between them. In germline, CDR1 is SNHLY, CDR2 FYNNEI. This CDR3 comprises 13 residues. CDR3 sequence (DNA): TGTGCCAGCAGCCTACTGGGGGTAAACGAGCAGTACGTC. This translates into CASSLLGVNEQYV.

V usage is TRBV2 and J usage is TRBJ2-1; TRBD1 agrees at 8 bases. Germline CDR1 SNHLY, CDR2 FYNNEI. V lost 6 bases to trimming and J lost 8 bases; unmatched junction nucleotides: 9. CDR3 size: 14 residues. CDR3 region: CASRHLDRVDEQFF. CDR3 nucleotide sequence: TGTGCCAGCAGACATCTGGACAGGGTGGATGAGCAGTTCTTC.

The chain employs TRBV9 and TRBJ1-3; D not certain. The CDR3 spans 16 residues. Trimming removed 0 bases from V and 0 bases from J, with 10 bases in between. CDR1 and CDR2 (germline): SGDLS, YYNGEE. The DNA for the CDR3 is TGTGCCAGCAGCGTAGCTGTGGCGGACTCTGGAAACACCATATATTTT. Amino acids: CASSVAVADSGNTIYF.

The chain carries TRBV4-1 and TRBJ2-3, with a weak D call TRBD1 (6 bases). The CDR3 contains 22 residues. With 4 bases removed from V and 4 bases from J, the gap between germline ends came to 36 bases. The germline gives CDR1 MGHRA, CDR2 YSYEKL. The CDR3 DNA reads TGCGCCAGCAGCCGGAAATGGACCGGGACACAGGGAGTGATGGTCGATCCAGATACGCAGTATTTT. Translating it yields CASSRKWTGTQGVMVDPDTQYF.

V and J are TRBV6-5 and TRBJ1-5; 8 bases fit TRBD1. The CDR3 covers 15 residues. CDR1 and CDR2 from the germline V gene are MNHEY and SVGAGI. J was trimmed by 3 bases and V by 6 bases; bases with no gene match: 7. CDR3 residues: CASSPTGALNQPQHF. The CDR3 DNA reads TGTGCCAGCAGCCCGACAGGGGCCCTCAATCAGCCCCAGCATTTT.

The chain has TRBV5-1 and TRBJ2-1; D unresolved. The CDR3 has 14 amino acids. The V and J ends lost 1 base and 4 bases respectively, with 9 bases between them. In germline, CDR1 is SGHRS, CDR2 YFSETQ. CDR3 region: CASSLMGTYNEQFF. The CDR3 nucleotides read TGCGCCAGCAGCTTGATGGGAACTTACAATGAGCAGTTCTTC.

This CDR3 is CASSPGSSDTQYF. The CDR3 DNA reads as TGTGCCAGCAGCCCTGGGTCCTCAGATACGCAGTATTTT. The V call is TRBV5-6, the J call TRBJ2-3; D gene ambiguous. Germline CDR1 and CDR2: SGHDT and YYEEEE. The CDR3 has 13 residues. V was shortened by 4 bases and J by 4 bases, with 10 bases between the two germline ends.

V usage is TRBV27 and J usage is TRBJ1-3; 9 bases are shared with TRBD1. V lost 5 bases, J lost 4 bases, and 9 bases stayed unmatched. The CDR3 length is 16 residues. Looked up from germline, CDR1 is MNHEY and CDR2 is SMNVEV (reference sequence). CDR3 sequence reads: CASSRAGQGTGNTIYF. CDR3 DNA: TGTGCCAGCAGTCGCGCAGGACAGGGGACGGGAAACACCATATATTTT.

The rearrangement uses TRBV19 and TRBJ1-2; 9 nucleotides agree with TRBD1. V lost 8 bases, J lost 2 bases, and 12 bases stayed unmatched. The germline V gene encodes CDR1 LNHDA and CDR2 SQIVND (reference sequence). The CDR3 runs to 16 residues. The CDR3 reads CASGSGGDRANYGYTF. The DNA for the CDR3 is TGTGCCAGTGGGAGCGGGGGGGACAGGGCCAACTATGGCTACACCTTC.

The chain has TRBV11-1 and TRBJ2-1; TRBD2 matches 10 bases. The germline CDR1 and CDR2 sequences are SGHAT and FQDESV (reference sequence). CDR3 length: 14 residues. The V gene end was trimmed by 8 bases and the J gene end by 8 bases; junction bases not matched to a gene: 9. The CDR3, as DNA: TGTGCCAGCGGTATAGCGGGAGGATGGGATGAGCAGTTCTTC. Amino acid sequence: CASGIAGGWDEQFF. The entire variable domain, with the rest obtained from reference TRBV11-1 and TRBJ2-1, is as follows: EAEVAQSPRYKITEKSQAVAFWCDPISGHATLYWYRQILGQGPELLVQFQDESVVDDSQLPKDRFSAERLKGVDSTLKIQPAELGDSAMYLCASGIAGGWDEQFFGPGTRLTVL.